The text below deals with one T cell receptor beta chain. This clonotype came up many times. This clone's antigen is unknown. No much larger clonotype is one base removed from it; base qualities were not supplied. The record originates from a study of T cells in Graves' hyperthyroidism and ophthalmopathy (dated by TCRdb to about 2019). For the wider study: Peripheral blood samples were taken at initial diagnosis, before any treatment was given. Thyroid tissue and blood T-cell repertoires from six Graves' hyperthyroidism patients were also compared in the study. The 85 to 100 discovery patients were randomly split 7:3 into training and test sets. TCR Vbeta CDR3 sequencing of 140 or so peripheral blood samples (43 ophthalmopathy, approximately 80 hyperthyroidism and 17 progressor patients) is reported in the paper. Prospective prediction of ophthalmopathy was tested in an independent validation cohort consisting of some 18 hyperthyroidism patients and some 16 patients who later progressed to ophthalmopathy. A discovery cohort of about a hundred patients, roughly 45 with Graves' ophthalmopathy and 55 to 60 with stable Graves' hyperthyroidism, was used to find distinguishing TCR V-J signatures. Once sampling was done, hyperthyroidism patients were given methimazole at a starting dose of 30 mg daily, whereas ophthalmopathy patients were given high-dose intravenous methylprednisolone.

What the work shows at the level of the full study, not this receptor alone: In validation, progression to ophthalmopathy was predicted by the model with roughly 71% sensitivity and around 75% specificity, a median of 6.5 months before onset. Most expanded thyroid clonotypes (frequency above 0.001) were also found in blood, which suggests that blood repertoires may mirror thyroid immune responses. No statistical method was used to fix the sample size in advance, and group allocation was not hidden from the investigators. A model built on a 13 V-J signature distinguished ophthalmopathy from stable hyperthyroidism, reaching 85% to 90% sensitivity and under 84% specificity in cross-validation and 80%/75% in testing.

Moderately to severely active disease, a Clinical Activity Score of at least 3, a NOSPECS grade of at least 4, and a duration under 3 months were present in ophthalmopathy patients. Patients with uncontrolled infections, other autoimmune diseases, pregnancy or lactation were excluded. Clinical symptoms, serum thyroxine and TRAb, thyroid ultrasound, and orbital computed tomography formed the basis for the diagnoses. Ficoll-Paque density gradient centrifugation was used to isolate PBMCs from 8.5 to 10 ml of fresh peripheral blood. Total RNA was extracted with Trizol reagent, and quality was checked on an Agilent 2100 Bioanalyzer. From a lookup of the germline V gene, CDR1 and CDR2 are MDHEN and SYDVKM. The cysteine opens and the phenylalanine closes a CDR3 of 13 amino acids. This entry keeps only the CDR3 DNA: 39 bases, framed from base 1. Trimming accounts for 5 bases at V and 4 bases at J, while the number of junction bases matched to no gene is 5.

The TCR beta CDR3 regions were amplified from RNA transcripts. The TCR CDR3 was subjected to a first round of RT-PCR using the HTBI primer set and the Qiagen OneStep RT-PCR kit. The libraries were constructed in a second round of multiplex PCR and then size-selected and purified. Sequencing of the libraries was done on an Illumina HiSeq2000 using paired-end 100 bp reads. For the original study's pipeline: SOAPnuke was used to process the raw data, throwing out any read that contained adapters or uncalled bases, had a mean Phred below 15, or lacked an exact constant-primer or identifier match. High-quality paired reads were merged using COPE v1.2.5, and each unique nucleotide sequence was defined as a clonotype. Clonotypes were aligned to IMGT TRBV, TRBD and TRBJ reference segments using MiTCR v1.1. The analysis included only V-J combinations with a frequency above 0.0001, which together covered approximately 99% of the repertoires. The TCS score was defined as F50 (clonal expansion) divided by E x V (chaos), with BLOSUM62-based TCRdist calculated between CDR3 peptides within each V-J. Welch's t-statistics and random forest reduced 450 to 600 V-J features to roughly 13, which were used in a naive Bayes classifier (R e1071). Using fastp at Q25 and MiXCR, TCRdb reprocessed the public reads and kept productive beta chains. Rows with a matching CDR3 protein are joined into one entry that keeps the most common DNA and genes. TCRdb, not the original authors, processed these V and J calls. This sample lists 500,000 to 600,000 distinct CDR3 sequences; just under 20% were detected once. The ten largest clones represent approximately 48% of the sample.

The chain was built from TRBV28 and TRBJ2-7; 7 bases in the middle match TRBD2. What was sequenced was blood. This receptor was taken from a man between 40 and 49 years old with Graves' ophthalmopathy. DNA sequence: TGTGCCAGCAGTGGGGGGGGGTCGTACGAGCAGTACTTC. Translated, it gives CASSGGGSYEQYF.